This T cell receptor (beta chain) was profiled in a study of blood T cell repertoires in COVID-19. On the study more broadly: The origin of the acute and convalescent COVID-19 samples was the United States, Italy and Spain.

The CDR3 totals 13 residues. Germline V gene sequence: CDR1 MNHEY, CDR2 SVGAGI. V gave up 6 bases and J gave up 1 base, with 8 bases separating them. Authors' processing steps: By means of reference gene primer amplification, nucleated cell counts were estimated. This table comes from immunoSEQ multiplex PCR, and its TCRdb copy is limited to in-frame clones, with some not included. That table gives V, J and clone size, and the DNA gave D and trimming. The table lists around 100,000 clones, 84% of them singletons. The source of this sequence is a woman aged 40 to 50 with acute or convalescent COVID-19. This chain uses TRBV6-5 with TRBJ2-3; D remains unclear. Sequencing was performed on peripheral blood. CDR3 DNA: TGTGCCAGCAGCCCGCTAGGCACAGATACGCAGTATTTT. As protein: CASSPLGTDTQYF.